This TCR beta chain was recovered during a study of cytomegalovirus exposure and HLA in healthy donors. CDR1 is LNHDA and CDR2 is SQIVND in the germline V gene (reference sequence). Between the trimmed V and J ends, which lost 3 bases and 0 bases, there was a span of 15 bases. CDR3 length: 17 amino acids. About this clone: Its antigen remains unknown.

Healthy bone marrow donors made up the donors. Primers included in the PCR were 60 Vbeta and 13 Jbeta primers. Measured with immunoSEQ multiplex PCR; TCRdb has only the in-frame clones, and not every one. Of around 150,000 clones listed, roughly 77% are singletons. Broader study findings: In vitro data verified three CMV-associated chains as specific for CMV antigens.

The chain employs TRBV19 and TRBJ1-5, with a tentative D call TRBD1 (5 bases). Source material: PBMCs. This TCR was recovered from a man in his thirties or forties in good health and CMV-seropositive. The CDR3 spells CASSIGQGSYSNQPQHF. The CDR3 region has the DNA TGTGCCAGTAGTATCGGTCAGGGCTCTTATAGCAATCAGCCCCAGCATTTT.